One and the same sample provided the 25 T cell receptor beta chains below, sequenced in a study of memory CD4+ T cells and cytomegalovirus serostatus. Single viable CD3+CD4+CD8-CD45RO+ cells were sorted as the memory CD4+ T cells. Data came from immunoSEQ multiplex PCR; TCRdb stores just in-frame clones and leaves some out. The table lists some 41,000 clones, more than 75% of them singletons. Sequenced sample: memory CD4+ T cells from blood. Every receptor here comes from an adult in good health and CMV-seronegative.

The gene calls are TRBV7-9 and TRBJ2-7, with a tentative D call TRBD1 (6 bases). The CDR3 runs to 14 residues. V was shortened by 5 bases and J by 4 bases, with 15 bases between the two germline ends. In germline, CDR1 is SEHNR, CDR2 FQNEAQ (reference sequence). The CDR3 DNA follows: TGTGCCAGCAGCCGATATAACAGGGAGTACGAGCAGTACTTC. Protein sequence: CASSRYNREYEQYF.

This clone was recorded only once. The rearrangement links TRBV6-5 to TRBJ1-1; D remains unclear. V shed 6 bases and J shed 11 bases, with 19 bases lying between them. CDR1 is MNHEY, CDR2 SVGAGI, per germline. The CDR3 covers 13 residues. CDR3 in DNA: TGTGCCAGCAGCCCCCGGCTCGTCGCTGGGGCTTTCTTT. It specifies CASSPRLVAGAFF.

The chain uses TRBV28 and TRBJ2-5; no reliable D call. With 5 bases removed from V and 5 bases from J, the gap between germline ends came to 6 bases. This CDR3 is 11 amino acids long. CDR1 and CDR2 from the germline V gene are MDHEN and SYDVKM. As DNA, the CDR3 is TGTGCCAGCAGTGAACGTGAGACCCAGTACTTC. Amino acids: CASSERETQYF.

V usage is TRBV7-2 and J usage is TRBJ1-1; D remains ambiguous. The V and J ends lost 6 bases and 1 base respectively, with 12 bases between them. This CDR3 region has 14 residues. Germline V gene lookup returns CDR1 SGHTA and CDR2 FQGNSA. In DNA form, the CDR3 reads TGTGCCAGCAGACTTGGACGGACGAACACTGAAGCTTTCTTT. Amino acids: CASRLGRTNTEAFF.

The V gene is TRBV5-1, the J gene TRBJ2-3, with 8 positions matching TRBD2. The germline CDR1 and CDR2 sequences are SGHRS and YFSETQ. The CDR3 covers 17 residues. The V and J ends lost 7 bases and 3 bases, in that order; junction bases with no gene match: 16. In DNA, the CDR3 is TGCGCCAGCGAACCGACGGGGGGGAGAGTGTTGACAGATACGCAGTATTTT. This codes for CASEPTGGRVLTDTQYF. Full variable domain (missing parts from reference TRBV5-1 and TRBJ2-3): KAGVTQTPRYLIKTRGQQVTLSCSPISGHRSVSWYQQTPGQGLQFLFEYFSETQRNKGNFPGRFSGRQFSNSRSEMNVSTLELGDSALYLCASEPTGGRVLTDTQYFGPGTRLTVL.

The chain carries TRBV5-1 and TRBJ2-1, with 8 nucleotides matching TRBD1. The junction had 3 bases not matched to a gene; V was cut back by 4 bases and J by 9 bases. Per the germline V gene, CDR1 is SGHRS and CDR2 is YFSETQ. CDR3 length: 12 residues. The CDR3 nucleotides are TGCGCCAGCAGCCCCACAGGGGGTGAGCAGTTCTTC. Translated: CASSPTGGEQFF.

V is TRBV5-1 and J is TRBJ2-5; perhaps TRBD1 as D (6 bases). V dropped 2 bases and J dropped 11 bases, with 19 bases sitting between them. The CDR3 runs to 14 residues. Germline V gene lookup returns CDR1 SGHRS and CDR2 YFSETQ. The DNA of the CDR3 is TGCGCCAGCAGCTTCTCAGGGGACCTGTCAGAGCAGTACTTC. This sequence encodes CASSFSGDLSEQYF.

The chain combines TRBV2 with TRBJ2-7; 7 nucleotides align to TRBD1. Germline V lookup: CDR1 SNHLY, CDR2 FYNNEI. Trimming cost V 6 bases and J 3 bases; bases outside gene matches: 5. The CDR3 consists of 13 residues. The CDR3 here is CASRAGGFYEQYF. For the CDR3, the DNA is TGTGCCAGCAGGGCAGGGGGATTCTACGAGCAGTACTTC. The full variable domain, its missing parts supplied by reference TRBV2 and TRBJ2-7, is EPEVTQTPSHQVTQMGQEVILRCVPISNHLYFYWYRQILGQKVEFLVSFYNNEISEKSEIFDDQFSVERPDGSNFTLKIRSTKLEDSAMYFCASRAGGFYEQYFGPGTRLTVT.

The J gene is TRBJ1-2, the V gene TRBV6-1; D is undetermined. In germline, CDR1 is MNHNS, CDR2 SASEGT. This CDR3 is built from 15 residues. V dropped 3 bases and J dropped 8 bases, with 19 bases sitting between them. The CDR3 DNA sequence: TGTGCCAGCAGTGAGCCTGGGTGGATCGCGGGGGGCTACACCTTC. Translation gives CASSEPGWIAGGYTF.

The chain recombines TRBV7-2 with TRBJ1-2; no clear D. Trimming pared 4 bases from V and 4 bases from J, leaving 10 bases between. The germline gives CDR1 SGHTA, CDR2 FQGNSA. This CDR3 spans 13 amino acids. CDR3 DNA: TGTGCCAGCAGCTATGGACTCGCCTATGGCTACACCTTC. Translating it yields CASSYGLAYGYTF.

The V and J genes are TRBV2 and TRBJ2-5; D unresolved. Between the trimmed V and J ends, which lost 10 bases and 5 bases, there was a span of 14 bases. The CDR3 has 12 amino acids. The germline gives CDR1 SNHLY, CDR2 FYNNEI. CDR3 nucleotide sequence: TGTGCCACCCAAGGAGTTGAGGAGACCCAGTACTTC. Protein: CATQGVEETQYF. Complete variable domain (other parts from reference TRBV2 and TRBJ2-5): EPEVTQTPSHQVTQMGQEVILRCVPISNHLYFYWYRQILGQKVEFLVSFYNNEISEKSEIFDDQFSVERPDGSNFTLKIRSTKLEDSAMYFCATQGVEETQYFGPGTRLLVL.

The gene calls are TRBV6-5 and TRBJ1-1; no clear D gene. Germline V gene sequence: CDR1 MNHEY, CDR2 SVGAGI. This CDR3 spans 13 amino acids. V lost 4 bases and J 5 bases, leaving 11 bases between the germline ends. The CDR3 bases are TGTGCCAGCAGTTTCCGGGAAACTACTGAAGCTTTCTTT. It codes for CASSFRETTEAFF.

This chain links TRBV19 with TRBJ1-4; no clear D gene. Trimming took off 3 bases at V and 6 bases at J, with 14 bases between the two ends. The germline V gene encodes CDR1 LNHDA and CDR2 SQIVND (reference sequence). This CDR3 is built from 15 residues. The CDR3 bases are TGTGCCAGTAGTATGCGGGAAGGGAGGTATGAAAAACTGTTTTTT. Residues: CASSMREGRYEKLFF. The variable domain in full, completed from reference TRBV19 and TRBJ1-4, reads DGGITQSPKYLFRKEGQNVTLSCEQNLNHDAMYWYRQDPGQGLRLIYYSQIVNDFQKGDIAEGYSVSREKKESFPLTVTSAQKNPTAFYLCASSMREGRYEKLFFGSGTQLSVL.

The V call is TRBV7-2, the J call TRBJ1-3; no definite D call. From germline, CDR1 is SGHTA and CDR2 FQGNSA. V was trimmed by 7 bases and J by 0 bases, leaving 7 bases between them. CDR3 length: 13 residues. The CDR3 loop reads CASTRYSGNTIYF. The CDR3 bases are TGTGCCAGCACACGTTACTCTGGAAACACCATATATTTT.

The count of this clone is one. J is TRBJ2-6 and V is TRBV7-3; D is unclear. The CDR3 spans 15 residues. From germline, CDR1 is SGHTA and CDR2 FQGTGA. Trimming shortened V by 2 bases and J by 4 bases, and 9 bases separated the two germline ends. This chain's CDR3 is CASSLGLAGANVLTF. CDR3 DNA: TGTGCCAGCAGCTTAGGTCTCGCCGGGGCCAACGTCCTGACTTTC.

The V gene is TRBV19, the J gene TRBJ1-5; D remains ambiguous. Germline values: CDR1 LNHDA, CDR2 SQIVND (reference sequence). There are 17 residues in the CDR3. Trimming removed 2 bases from V and 0 bases from J, with 14 bases in between. CDR3 amino acids: CASSIRRGKYSNQPQHF. The CDR3 DNA reads TGTGCCAGTAGTATACGTCGAGGAAAATATAGCAATCAGCCCCAGCATTTT.

This rearrangement joins TRBV6-4 to TRBJ1-5, with TRBD1 matching 7 bases. With V trimmed by 3 bases and J by 10 bases, 6 bases remained unmatched. Germline CDR1 reads MRHNA; CDR2 reads SNTAGT. The CDR3 spans 13 residues. The CDR3 sequence: CASSENRGTPQHF. In nucleotides, the CDR3 is TGTGCCAGCAGTGAGAACAGGGGCACACCCCAGCATTTT.

The chain recombines TRBV7-6 with TRBJ2-3; 7 bases match TRBD2. V lost 1 base to trimming and J lost 2 bases; unmatched junction nucleotides: 6. The length of the CDR3 is 16 residues. From germline, CDR1 is SGHVS and CDR2 FNYEAQ. The CDR3 spells CASSLGAGDTTDTQYF. The CDR3 DNA is TGTGCCAGCAGCTTAGGTGCGGGGGATACCACAGATACGCAGTATTTT.

The chain links TRBV19 to TRBJ2-1, with 9 bases aligning to TRBD2. The V and J ends lost 3 bases and 7 bases, in that order; junction bases with no gene match: 10. The CDR3 has 16 residues. Germline V gene lookup returns CDR1 LNHDA and CDR2 SQIVND (reference sequence). CDR3 in amino acids: CASSIPGGGAWNEQFF. Here the CDR3 DNA reads TGTGCCAGTAGTATTCCGGGCGGGGGGGCGTGGAATGAGCAGTTCTTC.

The V and J genes are TRBV10-3 and TRBJ1-4, with D unresolved. From germline, CDR1 is ENHRY and CDR2 SYGVKD. The CDR3 sequence is 14 residues long. V dropped 3 bases and J dropped 5 bases, with 10 bases sitting between them. The CDR3 loop reads CAISERQQNEKLFF. CDR3 nucleotides: TGTGCCATCAGTGAACGGCAGCAGAATGAAAAACTGTTTTTT.

This chain joins TRBV4-2 and TRBJ1-1; D call uncertain. Looked up from germline, CDR1 is LGHNA and CDR2 is YNFKEQ. The V end lost 2 bases, the J end lost 1 base, and 8 bases lay between the germline ends. The length of the CDR3 is 14 residues. In nucleotides, the CDR3 is TGTGCCAGCAGCCAACTTACAGCGAACACTGAAGCTTTCTTT. Protein product: CASSQLTANTEAFF.

The rearrangement joins TRBV25-1 to TRBJ2-1, with TRBD1 matching 8 bases. This CDR3 has 17 amino acids. The J segment lost 5 bases and the V segment lost 3 bases, leaving 12 bases of the junction unmatched. Germline V lookup: CDR1 MGHDK, CDR2 SYGVNS. In DNA, the CDR3 is TGTGCCAGCAGTGATTATTTAGGGCAGGGGGCCAACAATGAGCAGTTCTTC. Its translation: CASSDYLGQGANNEQFF. Using reference TRBV25-1 and TRBJ2-1 for the parts outside the CDR3, the full variable domain is EADIYQTPRYLVIGTGKKITLECSQTMGHDKMYWYQQDPGMELHLIHYSYGVNSTEKGDLSSESTVSRIRTEHFPLTLESARPSHTSQYLCASSDYLGQGANNEQFFGPGTRLTVL.

V usage is TRBV7-9 and J usage is TRBJ2-1; possible D gene TRBD2, 6 bases. The length of the CDR3 is 16 residues. V dropped 1 base and J dropped 3 bases, with 13 bases sitting between them. Germline assignment: CDR1 SEHNR and CDR2 FQNEAQ (reference sequence). The CDR3 sequence is CASSLDGGTYYNEQFF. The DNA for the CDR3 is TGTGCCAGCAGCTTAGATGGGGGGACCTACTACAATGAGCAGTTCTTC.

The V call is TRBV9, the J call TRBJ2-3; tentatively, D is TRBD2 (6 bases). CDR1 is SGDLS and CDR2 is YYNGEE in the germline V gene. Trimming removed 4 bases at V and 2 bases at J, with 14 bases between. The CDR3 has 15 residues. In DNA form, the CDR3 reads TGTGCCAGCAGCCCTCTGACGGGACTCACAGATACGCAGTATTTT. Amino acid sequence: CASSPLTGLTDTQYF.

This clone was seen a few times. J is TRBJ2-1 and V is TRBV5-1, with D tentatively TRBD2 (5 bases). The germline V gene encodes CDR1 SGHRS and CDR2 YFSETQ. V was pared by 0 bases and J by 8 bases, with 12 bases between. The CDR3 runs 14 residues. CDR3 in amino acids: CASSLGEGRDEQFF. In DNA, the CDR3 is TGCGCCAGCAGCTTGGGAGAGGGTAGGGATGAGCAGTTCTTC.